The 6 T cell receptor beta chains below were found in one sample sequenced in a study of cytomegalovirus exposure and HLA in healthy donors. Primers included in the PCR were 60 Vbeta and 13 Jbeta primers. Produced via immunoSEQ multiplex PCR; TCRdb's table is partial and in-frame only. The table lists tens of thousands of clones, roughly 77% of them singletons. Sequenced input: PBMCs. The receptors shown here come from a man aged 35 to 55 in good health and CMV-seronegative.

This clone has more than one count but fewer than ten. The chain employs TRBV6-5 and TRBJ1-2; D might be TRBD1 (5 bases). Germline values: CDR1 MNHEY, CDR2 SVGAGI. This CDR3 contains 15 residues. The V gene lost 2 bases and the J gene lost 7 bases, with 17 bases spanning the gap. CDR3 coding DNA: TGTGCCAGCAGTTACCGGGGGGTAAATTCAGGTGGCTACACCTTC. This codes for CASSYRGVNSGGYTF.

The rearrangement joins TRBV5-4 to TRBJ1-3, with 7 bases identical to TRBD1. CDR3 length: 15 residues. Trimming removed 3 bases from V and 2 bases from J; junction bases left unmatched: 5. The germline V gene encodes CDR1 SGHNT and CDR2 YYREEE (reference sequence). CDR3: CASSSTGKTGNTIYF. Written as DNA, the CDR3 is TGTGCCAGCAGCTCGACAGGGAAGACTGGAAACACCATATATTTT.

The count of this clone is one. The chain carries TRBV15 and TRBJ2-5; 7 positions match TRBD2. CDR1 and CDR2 from the germline V gene are LNHNV and YYDKDF (reference sequence). V lost 2 bases to trimming and J lost 5 bases; unmatched junction nucleotides: 8. The length of the CDR3 is 15 residues. CDR3: CATSRPTGGRETQYF. CDR3 DNA sequence: TGTGCCACCAGCAGACCTACGGGGGGACGGGAGACCCAGTACTTC.

The chain joins TRBV27 to TRBJ2-1, with no clear D. This CDR3 spans 14 amino acids. CDR1 MNHEY and CDR2 SMNVEV come from the germline V gene (reference sequence). The V and J ends lost 3 bases and 6 bases respectively, with 12 bases between them. The chain's CDR3 is CASSFGVFPNEQFF. The CDR3 nucleotides read TGTGCCAGCAGTTTCGGTGTATTCCCCAATGAGCAGTTCTTC.

The genes are TRBV7-9 and TRBJ1-2, with TRBD1 identical over 7 bases. The ends lost 5 bases at V and 3 bases at J; junction bases unmatched: 6. The CDR3 runs 14 residues. Germline CDR1 and CDR2: SEHNR and FQNEAQ (reference sequence). CDR3: CASSDGQDYYGYTF. For the CDR3, the DNA is TGTGCCAGCAGCGACGGACAGGACTACTATGGCTACACCTTC. The entire variable domain, with the rest obtained from reference TRBV7-9 and TRBJ1-2, is as follows: DTGVSQNPRHKITKRGQNVTFRCDPISEHNRLYWYRQTLGQGPEFLTYFQNEAQLEKSRLLSDRFSAERPKGSFSTLEIQRTEQGDSAMYLCASSDGQDYYGYTFGSGTRLTVV.

This chain joins TRBV27 and TRBJ1-1; TRBD1 might be the D (6 bases). V shed 6 bases and J shed 11 bases, with 16 bases lying between them. The CDR3 length is 12 residues. Germline V gene data show CDR1 as MNHEY and CDR2 as SMNVEV (reference sequence). The CDR3 coding sequence is TGTGCCAGCAGGGGGGCGAGGGCGAAGGCTTTCTTT. This encodes CASRGARAKAFF.